The 27 T cell receptor beta chains below were found in one sample sequenced in a study of blood T cells in healthy people across ages. Using a J-beta primer mix together with a sample-barcoded 5' primer, a second PCR was run for about 7 to 12 cycles. From the 5' RACE reads, TCRdb called clonotypes with MiXCR, one entry per CDR3 protein. The sample yields under 2,000,000 distinct CDR3 sequences, roughly 50% seen once. The sample comprised blood. The receptors stem from a middle-aged woman in good health.

The chain carries TRBV28 and TRBJ1-5; a weak D match, TRBD1 (6 bases). CDR1 and CDR2 (germline): MDHEN, SYDVKM. The V and J ends lost 4 bases and 9 bases respectively, with 10 bases between them. CDR3 length: 12 amino acids. CDR3 sequence (DNA): TGTGCCAGCAGTTCCGAACAGGGGCCCCAGCATTTT. This gives the protein CASSSEQGPQHF.

This rearrangement joins TRBV3-1 to TRBJ2-3, with 10 bases lining up with TRBD2. J lost 5 bases, V lost 0 bases, and 5 bases had no gene match. The CDR3 runs to 16 residues. Germline V gene lookup returns CDR1 LGHDT and CDR2 YNNKEL (reference sequence). CDR3 region: CASSQENVAGGDTQYF. CDR3 nucleotides: TGTGCCAGCAGCCAAGAAAACGTAGCGGGGGGAGATACGCAGTATTTT.

This clonotype was detected a few times. This chain links TRBV6-5 with TRBJ1-5; D unclear. Germline lookup yields CDR1 MNHEY and CDR2 SVGAGI. The CDR3 has 14 residues. Trimming cost V 4 bases and J 2 bases, with 9 bases left between them. The CDR3 region has the DNA TGTGCCAGCAGTTTGACGTTCGGCAATCAGCCCCAGCATTTT. This translates into CASSLTFGNQPQHF.

This sequence joins TRBV4-1 and TRBJ2-1, with TRBD2 identical over 10 bases. V lost 0 bases and J lost 0; bases outside the gene matches: 5. Germline CDR1 is MGHRA and CDR2 is YSYEKL. This CDR3 has 18 amino acids. Here the CDR3 DNA reads TGCGCCAGCAGCCAAGATTTAGCTAGCGGGGGCTCCTACAATGAGCAGTTCTTC. It encodes CASSQDLASGGSYNEQFF.

This clonotype has just one count. The chain recombines TRBV5-5 with TRBJ2-5, with D maybe TRBD2 (5 bases). From germline, CDR1 is SGHKS and CDR2 YYEKEE (reference sequence). Between the trimmed V and J ends, which lost 2 bases and 11 bases, there was a span of 22 bases. The CDR3 length is 15 residues. CDR3 sequence (DNA): TGTGCCAGCAGCTTTCGTCCTCTTGACTACAATGAGCAGTACTTC. It codes for CASSFRPLDYNEQYF. Full variable domain (rest looked up from reference TRBV5-5 and TRBJ2-5): DAGVTQSPTHLIKTRGQQVTLRCSPISGHKSVSWYQQVLGQGPQFIFQYYEKEERGRGNFPDRFSARQFPNYSSELNVNALLLGDSALYLCASSFRPLDYNEQYFGPGTRLLVL.

This clonotype was seen a handful of times. The genes are TRBV3-1 and TRBJ2-7; D gene unclear. Germline V lookup: CDR1 LGHDT, CDR2 YNNKEL (reference sequence). The CDR3 is made up of 18 amino acids. Trimming removed 1 base at V and 2 bases at J, with 21 bases between. CDR3 amino acids: CASSQGYSWNRQTYEQYF. CDR3 nucleotide sequence: TGTGCCAGCAGCCAAGGTTACAGTTGGAATCGGCAAACCTACGAGCAGTACTTC.

A word on this clonotype: Given a much more abundant clone one base away, this may be a read error. The V gene is TRBV29-1, the J gene TRBJ2-6; no definite D call. Germline V gene data show CDR1 as SQVTM and CDR2 as ANQGSEA. CDR3 length: 15 residues. CDR3 protein: CGVVSSSSGANVLTF. The CDR3 bases are TGCGGCGTTGTCAGCAGTAGCTCTGGGGCCAACGTCCTGACTTTC.

The chain links TRBV5-1 to TRBJ2-3, with 15 positions matching TRBD2. There are 17 residues in the CDR3. V shed 5 bases and J 10 bases; nucleotides not matched to a gene: 14. Germline lookup yields CDR1 SGHRS and CDR2 YFSETQ. CDR3 loop: CASRAGLAGGPVGSQYF. The CDR3 DNA sequence: TGCGCCAGCAGGGCGGGACTAGCGGGGGGCCCTGTGGGGTCGCAGTATTTT.

J is TRBJ1-2 and V is TRBV20-1, with D unresolved. This CDR3 has 12 amino acids. The V end was cut by 3 bases, the J end by 8 bases, with 13 bases between. CDR1 is DFQATT, CDR2 SNEGSKA, per germline (reference sequence). DNA of the CDR3: TGCAGTGCTAGGGACCCTACGGCGGGCTACACCTTC. Translation gives CSARDPTAGYTF.

The table lists this clonotype with a few counts. V gene TRBV4-1 combines with J gene TRBJ1-2; perhaps TRBD1 as D (6 bases). This CDR3 contains 15 residues. Germline loops: CDR1 MGHRA, CDR2 YSYEKL. V dropped 2 bases and J dropped 8 bases, with 18 bases sitting between them. CDR3 coding DNA: TGCGCCAGCAGCCAACAACAGGGTTTAATGGAAGGCTACACCTTC. Amino acid sequence: CASSQQQGLMEGYTF.

The chain combines TRBV24-1 with TRBJ2-6; D assignment may be TRBD1 or TRBD2 (5 bases each). CDR3 length: 15 amino acids. Trimming shortened V by 10 bases and J by 4 bases, and 16 bases separated the two germline ends. Germline assignment: CDR1 KGHDR and CDR2 SFDVKD. CDR3 loop: CATAGAETGANVLTF. The CDR3 DNA reads TGTGCCACGGCCGGGGCCGAGACCGGGGCCAACGTCCTGACTTTC.

The gene calls are TRBV7-8 and TRBJ2-1; TRBD2 aligns across 13 bases. Germline CDR1 reads SGHVS; CDR2 reads FQNEAQ. J was trimmed by 8 bases and V by 1 base; bases with no gene match: 17. This CDR3 is 20 amino acids long. DNA of the CDR3: TGTGCCAGCAGCTTAGTTGCAATAGCGGGACTAGCGGGGTCGATATATGAGCAGTTCTTC. Its protein is CASSLVAIAGLAGSIYEQFF.

The chain joins TRBV14 to TRBJ1-4, with TRBD1 identical over 8 bases. With 1 base clipped from V and 5 bases from J, the junction kept 3 bases outside the gene matches. Germline assignment: CDR1 SGHDN and CDR2 FVKESK. The CDR3 covers 15 residues. The CDR3 here is CASSQGGDRNEKLFF. CDR3 coding DNA: TGTGCCAGCAGCCAAGGAGGGGACAGGAATGAAAAACTGTTTTTT.

The chain links TRBV4-2 to TRBJ1-5; D might be TRBD1 (5 bases). Trimming removed 3 bases at V and 4 bases at J, with 13 bases between. In germline, CDR1 is LGHNA, CDR2 YNFKEQ. The CDR3 consists of 15 residues. DNA of the CDR3: TGTGCCAGCAGCCAGGCGATCGGGGGAAATCAGCCCCAGCATTTT. Protein product: CASSQAIGGNQPQHF.

V usage is TRBV6-1 and J usage is TRBJ2-7, with D tentatively TRBD1 (6 bases). CDR1 and CDR2 (germline): MNHNS, SASEGT. The V gene lost 0 bases and the J gene lost 4 bases, with 10 bases spanning the gap. The CDR3 loop spans 14 amino acids. CDR3 residues: CASSEAGAEYEQYF. The CDR3 DNA reads as TGTGCCAGCAGTGAAGCGGGGGCGGAGTACGAGCAGTACTTC.

A few counts support this clonotype. The chain couples TRBV4-3 to TRBJ2-3; D not resolved. The CDR3 has 17 amino acids. Trimming cost V 0 bases and J 0 bases, with 13 bases left between them. Germline values: CDR1 LGHNA, CDR2 YSLEER. The CDR3 protein is CASSQDSGFSSTDTQYF. The CDR3 region has the DNA TGCGCCAGCAGCCAAGATTCGGGTTTTAGTAGCACAGATACGCAGTATTTT.

The chain recombines TRBV6-1 with TRBJ2-7, with D perhaps TRBD1 (5 bases). The CDR3 is made up of 14 amino acids. V lost 5 bases and J 4 bases, leaving 15 bases between the germline ends. Germline CDR1 reads MNHNS; CDR2 reads SASEGT. This chain's CDR3 is CASSRQGTIYEQYF. The CDR3 DNA follows: TGTGCCAGCAGTAGGCAGGGCACGATATACGAGCAGTACTTC.

The rearrangement joins TRBV12-5 to TRBJ2-5; 7 nucleotides line up with TRBD2. Germline CDR1 LGHNT, CDR2 FRNRAP. The CDR3 sequence is 16 residues long. The trim removed 7 bases at V and 4 bases at J, leaving 15 bases unmatched. The CDR3 nucleotides are TGTGCTAGTGCCCATGGGGGGGAGCCGGGGGGAGAGACCCAGTACTTC. Its translation is CASAHGGEPGGETQYF. The full variable domain, rest sourced from reference TRBV12-5 and TRBJ2-5, is DARVTQTPRHKVTEMGQEVTMRCQPILGHNTVFWYRQTMMQGLELLAYFRNRAPLDDSGMPKDRFSAEMPDATLATLKIQPSEPRDSAVYFCASAHGGEPGGETQYFGPGTRLLVL.

CDR3 residues: CAISGQGEGNTEAFF. The CDR3, as DNA: TGTGCCATCAGTGGACAGGGGGAAGGGAACACTGAAGCTTTCTTT. J is TRBJ1-1 and V is TRBV10-3; 9 bases align to TRBD1. This CDR3 has 15 amino acids. The V and J ends lost 4 bases and 1 base, in that order; junction bases with no gene match: 4. The germline gives CDR1 ENHRY, CDR2 SYGVKD.

The genes are TRBV12-3 or TRBV12-4 and TRBJ1-6; D remains unclear. The CDR3 is 12 amino acids. V was shortened by 6 bases and J by 16 bases, with 16 bases between the two germline ends. The CDR3 reads CASSPDSAGLHF. In DNA, the CDR3 is TGTGCCAGCAGCCCCGACTCAGCGGGGCTCCACTTT.

Only a few counts were recorded for this clonotype. Sequence at one end of the junction differs from germline and may be a read error. V is TRBV7-2 and J is TRBJ2-3, with 8 bases identical to TRBD2. The CDR3 covers 15 residues. Per germline, CDR1 SGHTA and CDR2 FQGNSA. The DNA for the CDR3 is TGTGCCAGCAGTTTAGCGGGGTTGGGGACAGATACGCAGTATTTT. As protein: CASSLAGLGTDTQYF.

This rearrangement joins TRBV4-2 to TRBJ2-5, with 10 bases that match TRBD1. The CDR3 spans 19 residues. Per the germline V gene, CDR1 is LGHNA and CDR2 is YNFKEQ. The V gene end was trimmed by 0 bases and the J gene end by 11 bases; junction bases not matched to a gene: 21. CDR3 in DNA: TGTGCCAGCAGCCAAGATCCAGGATCCAATCGGGACAGGGGAGATGAGCAGTACTTC. As protein: CASSQDPGSNRDRGDEQYF.

The chain uses TRBV5-5 and TRBJ2-1; D is uncertain. Trimming took off 0 bases at V and 9 bases at J, with 16 bases between the two ends. There are 15 residues in the CDR3. The germline V gene encodes CDR1 SGHKS and CDR2 YYEKEE (reference sequence). As DNA, the CDR3 is TGTGCCAGCAGCTTGGCCTATGGGTGTTCATGTGAGCAGTTCTTC. Translated, it gives CASSLAYGCSCEQFF.

The V gene is TRBV24-1, the J gene TRBJ2-3; possibly TRBD2 for D (5 bases). The CDR3 totals 16 residues. Germline V gene sequence: CDR1 KGHDR, CDR2 SFDVKD. Trimming took off 3 bases at V and 6 bases at J, with 18 bases between the two ends. The CDR3, as DNA: TGTGCCACCAGTGATAGCAGGACTTCCGCCCAGGATACGCAGTATTTT. Its translation is CATSDSRTSAQDTQYF.

The V and J genes are TRBV7-8 and TRBJ1-2, with a weak D call TRBD1 (6 bases). The V end was cut by 4 bases, the J end by 2 bases, with 26 bases between. The CDR3 contains 19 residues. Germline V lookup: CDR1 SGHVS, CDR2 FQNEAQ. This CDR3 is CASSSGAPTIQGGNYGYTF. The CDR3 coding sequence is TGTGCCAGCAGCTCGGGGGCCCCTACCATACAGGGAGGGAACTATGGCTACACCTTC.

The chain recombines TRBV20-1 with TRBJ1-4; D is perhaps TRBD1 (5 bases). This CDR3 has 18 amino acids. Trimming left V 3 bases short and J 0 bases short, with 20 bases between. The V gene's germline CDR1 is DFQATT and CDR2 SNEGSKA (reference sequence). In DNA, the CDR3 is TGCAGTGCTAGTACTCCGCCCCCCGGGACTTCAACTAATGAAAAACTGTTTTTT. It translates to CSASTPPPGTSTNEKLFF.

The J gene is TRBJ1-1, the V gene TRBV29-1; D may be TRBD1 (6 bases). The V and J ends lost 7 bases and 1 base respectively, with 7 bases between them. This CDR3 has 11 amino acids. Germline values: CDR1 SQVTM, CDR2 ANQGSEA. The CDR3 coding sequence is TGCAGCGCGACAGGGAACACTGAAGCTTTCTTT. This encodes CSATGNTEAFF.